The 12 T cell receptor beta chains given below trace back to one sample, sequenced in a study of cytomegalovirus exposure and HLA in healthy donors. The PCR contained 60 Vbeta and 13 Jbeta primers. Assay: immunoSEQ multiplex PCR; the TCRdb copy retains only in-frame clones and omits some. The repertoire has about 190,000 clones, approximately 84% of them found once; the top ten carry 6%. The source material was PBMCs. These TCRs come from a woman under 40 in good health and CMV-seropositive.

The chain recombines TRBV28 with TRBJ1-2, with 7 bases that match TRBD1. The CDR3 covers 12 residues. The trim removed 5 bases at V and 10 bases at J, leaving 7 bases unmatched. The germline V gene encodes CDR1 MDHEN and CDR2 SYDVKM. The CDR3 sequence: CASSRGGATYTF. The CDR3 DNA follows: TGTGCCAGCAGTAGAGGGGGCGCAACCTACACCTTC.

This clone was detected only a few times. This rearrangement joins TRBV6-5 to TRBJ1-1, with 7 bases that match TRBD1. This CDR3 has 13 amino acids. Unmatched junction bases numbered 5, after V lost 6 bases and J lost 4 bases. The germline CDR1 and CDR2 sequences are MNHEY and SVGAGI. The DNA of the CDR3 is TGTGCCAGCAGGTTTGCAGGGGGCACTGAAGCTTTCTTT. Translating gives CASRFAGGTEAFF.

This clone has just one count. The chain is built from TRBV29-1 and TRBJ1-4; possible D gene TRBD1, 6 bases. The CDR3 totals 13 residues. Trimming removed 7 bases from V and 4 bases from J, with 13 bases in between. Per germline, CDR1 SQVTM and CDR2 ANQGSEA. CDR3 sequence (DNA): TGCAGCGCCGGGGACACCCTTAATGAAAAACTGTTTTTT. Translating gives CSAGDTLNEKLFF.

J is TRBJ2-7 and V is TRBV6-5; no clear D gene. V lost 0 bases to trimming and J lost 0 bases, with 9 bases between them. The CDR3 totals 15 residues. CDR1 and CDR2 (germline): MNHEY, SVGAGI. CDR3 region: CASSYSSSSSYEQYF. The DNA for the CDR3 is TGTGCCAGCAGTTACTCGAGCTCTAGCTCCTACGAGCAGTACTTC.

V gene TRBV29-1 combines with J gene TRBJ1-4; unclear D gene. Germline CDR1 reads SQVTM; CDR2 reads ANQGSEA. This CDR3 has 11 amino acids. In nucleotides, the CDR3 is TGCTCCGGGACAACTAATGAAAAACTGTTTTTT. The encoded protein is CSGTTNEKLFF.

The CDR3 loop is CASSRDAGGSSYNEQFF. Here the CDR3 DNA reads TGTGCCAGTAGTAGGGACGCAGGGGGAAGCTCCTACAATGAGCAGTTCTTC. The chain uses TRBV19 and TRBJ2-1; 7 nucleotides line up with TRBD1. CDR3 length: 17 amino acids. After removal of 4 bases from V and 0 bases from J, the junction contained 9 bases not matched to a gene. The germline V gene has CDR1 LNHDA and CDR2 SQIVND (reference sequence).

The CDR3 DNA follows: TGTGCCAGCAGCTTGGGGGGACAGGGGTCTTCACCCCTCCACTTT. This translates into CASSLGGQGSSPLHF. V and J are TRBV5-8 and TRBJ1-6; TRBD1 agrees at 10 bases. The CDR3 runs to 15 residues. From germline, CDR1 is SGHTS and CDR2 YDEGEE. The ends lost 0 bases at V and 9 bases at J; junction bases unmatched: 3.

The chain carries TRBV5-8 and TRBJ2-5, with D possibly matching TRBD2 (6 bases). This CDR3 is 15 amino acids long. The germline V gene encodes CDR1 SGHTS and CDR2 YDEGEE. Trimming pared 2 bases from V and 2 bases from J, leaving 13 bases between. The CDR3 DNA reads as TGTGCCAGCAGCTTACTTGGGCGGGAACAAGAGACCCAGTACTTC. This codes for CASSLLGREQETQYF.

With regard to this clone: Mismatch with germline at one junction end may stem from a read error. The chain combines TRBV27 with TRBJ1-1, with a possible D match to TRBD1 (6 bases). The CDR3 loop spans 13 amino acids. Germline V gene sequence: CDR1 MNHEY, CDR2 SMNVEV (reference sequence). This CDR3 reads CASSQGQNAEAFF. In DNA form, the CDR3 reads TGTGCCAGCTCCCAGGGGCAGAACGCTGAAGCTTTCTTT.

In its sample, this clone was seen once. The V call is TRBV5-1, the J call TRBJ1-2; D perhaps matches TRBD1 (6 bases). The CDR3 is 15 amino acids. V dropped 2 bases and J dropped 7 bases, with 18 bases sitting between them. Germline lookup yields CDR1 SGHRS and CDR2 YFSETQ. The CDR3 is CASSFGTSSTGGYTF. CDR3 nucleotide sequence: TGCGCCAGCAGCTTTGGGACAAGCTCGACGGGTGGCTACACCTTC.

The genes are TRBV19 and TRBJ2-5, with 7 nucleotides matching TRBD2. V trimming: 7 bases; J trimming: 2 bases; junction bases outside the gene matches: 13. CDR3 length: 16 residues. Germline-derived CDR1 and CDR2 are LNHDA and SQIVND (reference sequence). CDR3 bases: TGTGCCAGTACCCAAACGGGGGGTTCAGTACAAGAGACCCAGTACTTC. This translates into CASTQTGGSVQETQYF.

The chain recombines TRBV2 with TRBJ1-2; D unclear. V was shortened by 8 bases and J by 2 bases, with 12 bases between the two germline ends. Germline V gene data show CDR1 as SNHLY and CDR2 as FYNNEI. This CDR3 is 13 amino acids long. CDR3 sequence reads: CASYLGRNYGYTF. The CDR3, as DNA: TGTGCCAGCTACCTGGGCCGGAACTATGGCTACACCTTC.